This TCR beta chain was identified during a study of blood T cell dynamics during melanoma immunotherapy. Time point specified: week 3, after first cycle of checkpoint inhibitor. Apart from a couple of fast progressors, RECIST 1.1 response was judged 12 weeks post-infusion. On this clone itself: Compared with germline, one end of the junction differs, possibly owing to a read error.

Produced via immunoSEQ multiplex PCR; TCRdb's table is partial and in-frame only. The sample lists 6,000 to 8,000 clones; roughly 90% were seen once. CDR1 is MDHEN, CDR2 SYDVKM, per germline. The CDR3 is made up of 12 amino acids. This TCR was sampled from a human donor with melanoma. The chain uses TRBV28 and TRBJ1-1, with D unresolved. The sequences come from blood, collected from a patient treated with checkpoint blockade. The DNA of the CDR3 is TGTGCCAGCAGTATCCTGAATACTGAAGCTTTCTTT. Translated, it gives CASSILNTEAFF.